Below are 7 T cell receptor beta chains sequenced from a single sample in a study of human T cells and chemical hapten exposure. TCRdb redid the calling of the RACE reads with MiXCR, one entry per CDR3 protein. There are about 400,000 distinct CDR3 sequences in the sample; under 6.5% occur only once, and about 5% lies in the top ten. Time point in this sample: patch test 2, 6 weeks after DPC sensitization. Regarding treatment: therapeutic diphenylcyclopropenone sensitization with weekly scalp DPC. The sample in question was whole blood, obtained in connection with sensitization to the hapten diphenylcyclopropenone (DPC). These receptors all come from a woman in her late teens or twenties with alopecia areata. Some clones in this sample may be carry-over from other donors' samples.

Only a few counts were recorded for this clonotype. The V gene is TRBV24-1, the J gene TRBJ2-1; 11 bases agree with TRBD2. Germline CDR1 reads KGHDR; CDR2 reads SFDVKD. The junction had 3 bases not matched to a gene; V was cut back by 4 bases and J by 2 bases. The CDR3 sequence is 16 residues long. The CDR3 here is CATSDTSGGPYNEQFF. Here the CDR3 DNA reads TGTGCCACCAGTGACACTAGCGGGGGTCCCTACAATGAGCAGTTCTTC.

This clonotype was detected many times. This chain connects TRBV29-1 to TRBJ2-1, with 7 bases identical to TRBD2. The V gene end was trimmed by 7 bases and the J gene end by 7 bases; junction bases not matched to a gene: 7. The CDR3 is 12 amino acids. CDR1 is SQVTM and CDR2 is ANQGSEA in the germline V gene. CDR3 nucleotides: TGCAGCGCCCAGACTAGCTTAAATGAGCAGTTCTTC. Its translation is CSAQTSLNEQFF.

Only a few counts were recorded for this clonotype. The V call is TRBV7-9, the J call TRBJ2-2, with D uncertain. The CDR3 is 15 amino acids. Trimming cost V 2 bases and J 4 bases, with 11 bases left between them. CDR1 is SEHNR and CDR2 is FQNEAQ in the germline V gene (reference sequence). CDR3 nucleotide sequence: TGTGCCAGCAGCTTATTGCAATTGGCCACCGGGGAGCTGTTTTTT. Amino acid sequence: CASSLLQLATGELFF.

This clonotype came up many times. This chain links TRBV4-2 with TRBJ1-4; D unclear. V dropped 2 bases and J dropped 3 bases, with 13 bases sitting between them. The CDR3 loop spans 16 amino acids. Per germline, CDR1 LGHNA and CDR2 YNFKEQ. Here the CDR3 DNA reads TGTGCCAGCAGCCAAAAGACGGGCAGATCTAATGAAAAACTGTTTTTT. Encoded protein: CASSQKTGRSNEKLFF.

The sample holds many counts of this clonotype. The chain links TRBV4-3 to TRBJ1-6, with a possible D match to TRBD1 (6 bases). The germline V gene has CDR1 LGHNA and CDR2 YSLEER. CDR3 length: 17 residues. V lost 4 bases to trimming and J lost 5 bases, with 18 bases between them. For the CDR3, the DNA is TGCGCCAGCAGCCGTTTACAGGGTTTGATGGATAATTCACCCCTCCACTTT. Protein sequence: CASSRLQGLMDNSPLHF.

This clonotype was detected many times. The CDR3 DNA is TGTGCCAGCAGCTTAGCCGGAGGGGGCGCGAGTAATCAGCCCCAGCATTTT. It is translated as CASSLAGGGASNQPQHF. The chain couples TRBV7-2 to TRBJ1-5, with 7 bases that match TRBD1. V dropped 0 bases and J dropped 4; count of bases not matched to a gene: 9. The CDR3 contains 17 residues. Germline CDR1 and CDR2: SGHTA and FQGNSA.

This chain links TRBV27 with TRBJ2-5, with 8 bases that match TRBD1. The V gene end was trimmed by 3 bases and the J gene end by 5 bases; junction bases not matched to a gene: 8. Germline V lookup: CDR1 MNHEY, CDR2 SMNVEV (reference sequence). This CDR3 contains 15 residues. The CDR3 is CASSFTGGGLETQYF. The CDR3 DNA follows: TGTGCCAGCAGTTTTACAGGGGGAGGACTGGAGACCCAGTACTTC.